Following are 8 T cell receptor beta chains from one sample sequenced in a study of blood T cells in healthy people across ages. It was with a sample-barcoded 5' primer and a J-beta primer mix that a second PCR of roughly 6 to 12 cycles was run. From the 5' RACE reads, TCRdb called clonotypes with MiXCR, one entry per CDR3 protein. The table shows approximately 580,000 distinct CDR3 sequences, with 24% occurring only once. The same data also contributed to another study, on T cells of mothers and their children.

What was sequenced was blood. The receptors shown here come from a boy younger than 18 in good health.

This clonotype was detected a few times. The rearrangement uses TRBV20-1 and TRBJ2-1, with 14 bases identical to TRBD2. Trimming removed 6 bases from V and 0 bases from J; junction bases left unmatched: 4. In germline, CDR1 is DFQATT, CDR2 SNEGSKA (reference sequence). This CDR3 has 16 amino acids. The chain's CDR3 is CSARLAGGRSYNEQFF. The CDR3 nucleotides are TGCAGTGCAAGACTAGCGGGAGGGCGCTCCTACAATGAGCAGTTCTTC.

The chain is built from TRBV20-1 and TRBJ1-6; D uncertain. This CDR3 has 16 amino acids. The ends were cut back, 0 bases at V and 0 bases at J, with 9 bases in the middle. Germline V gene lookup returns CDR1 DFQATT and CDR2 SNEGSKA (reference sequence). The CDR3 here is CSAREQPSSYNSPLHF. In DNA form, the CDR3 reads TGCAGTGCTAGAGAGCAGCCTAGCTCCTATAATTCACCCCTCCACTTT.

This clonotype was detected a few times. This chain links TRBV6-1 with TRBJ2-7; TRBD1 matches 9 bases. The CDR3 is 16 residues long. V shed 6 bases, J shed 4 bases, and the junction held 13 bases outside the gene matches. The germline CDR1 and CDR2 sequences are MNHNS and SASEGT. This chain's CDR3 is CASRKTGGAGYYEQYF. CDR3 coding DNA: TGTGCCAGCAGAAAAACAGGGGGCGCGGGCTATTACGAGCAGTACTTC.

The CDR3 loop is CASSNKFWQGAGNTIYF. The CDR3 bases are TGTGCCAGCAGCAACAAGTTTTGGCAGGGGGCTGGAAACACCATATATTTT. V gene TRBV6-1 combines with J gene TRBJ1-3, with TRBD1 matching 7 bases. The CDR3 is 17 residues long. Trimming cost V 6 bases and J 2 bases; bases outside gene matches: 13. CDR1 is MNHNS and CDR2 is SASEGT in the germline V gene.

V and J are TRBV27 and TRBJ2-7, with D tentatively TRBD1 or TRBD2 (5 bases each). Trimming stripped 7 bases from V and 0 bases from J, with 10 bases between. The length of the CDR3 is 13 residues. Germline CDR1 is MNHEY and CDR2 is SMNVEV (reference sequence). CDR3 residues: CASMGPSSYEQYF. CDR3 DNA sequence: TGTGCCAGCATGGGACCGTCCTCCTACGAGCAGTACTTC.

V is TRBV20-1 and J is TRBJ1-1; D gene uncertain. Trimming took 5 bases from V and 2 from J, leaving 9 bases between them. The CDR3 has 12 residues. CDR1 DFQATT and CDR2 SNEGSKA come from the germline V gene (reference sequence). The CDR3 sequence: CSALMGNTEAFF. The DNA for the CDR3 is TGCAGTGCTTTGATGGGAAACACTGAAGCTTTCTTT.

The chain employs TRBV7-2 and TRBJ2-7; D may match TRBD1 or TRBD2 (5 bases each). There are 16 residues in the CDR3. The germline CDR1 and CDR2 sequences are SGHTA and FQGNSA. V was pared by 6 bases and J by 0 bases, with 18 bases between. CDR3 in amino acids: CASSPGRPWGSYEQYF. As DNA, the CDR3 is TGTGCCAGCAGTCCGGGACGGCCCTGGGGCTCCTACGAGCAGTACTTC. The whole variable domain, remainder taken from reference TRBV7-2 and TRBJ2-7, is GAGVSQSPSNKVTEKGKDVELRCDPISGHTALYWYRQSLGQGLEFLIYFQGNSAPDKSGLPSDRFSAERTGGSVSTLTIQRTQQEDSAVYLCASSPGRPWGSYEQYFGPGTRLTVT.

The CDR3 loop reads CASTPGRENTEAFF. The CDR3 DNA follows: TGTGCCAGCACTCCGGGCAGAGAGAACACTGAAGCTTTCTTT. This sequence joins TRBV6-5 and TRBJ1-1, with unresolved D. Germline lookup yields CDR1 MNHEY and CDR2 SVGAGI. V shed 7 bases and J shed 1 base, with 13 bases lying between them. This CDR3 comprises 14 residues.